The TCR beta chain described here comes from a study of T cell repertoires in cytomegalovirus infection (dated by TCRdb to about 2019). Describing the broader study: Alongside well-studied HLA-B-restricted epitopes, the peptide stimulations were aimed at recently identified HLA-C-restricted CMV epitopes, whose presentation resists viral immunomodulation. The HLA type of each donor mattered for the analysis, because public TCR beta signatures pointed to carriage of CMV infection along with the matching HLA type.

This clonotype was picked up a small number of times. What antigen it recognizes has not been identified. Within one base of it there is no much larger clone, and no base qualities were kept. CDR1 is given as SGHTA and CDR2 as FQGNSA, both from the germline V gene. From its cysteine to its phenylalanine, the CDR3 spans 14 amino acids. Left in the record is the CDR3 DNA by itself, 42 bases read in frame from the first base. V gives up 2 bases and J gives up 6 bases, and the segment between their germline ends measures 11 bases. The sequencer was an Illumina HiSeq 1500. TCRdb redid the processing of the public reads, applying fastp at Q25 and MiXCR, and retained in-frame beta chains. Each entry merges the rows of one CDR3 protein and shows their most common DNA and genes. The sample contains a few hundred thousand distinct CDR3 sequences, 40% to 50% of them found a single time. The top ten clonotypes cover just under 45% of the sample.

The sample's treatment or condition label, in plain terms: in vitro stimulation with specific CMV peptide epitopes to enrich CMV-specific T cells. Overall study results and their limits: The ex vivo response was dominated by HLA-C-restricted CMV-specific TCR beta clonotypes, which also provided the single most frequent clonotype in two of eight donors. In both this cohort and an independent cohort of several hundred donors, the cumulative frequency of public TCR beta family members distinguished carriers of CMV infection plus the relevant HLA type.

Here the sequenced sample was cultured PBMCs, taken from culture after CMV antigen stimulation. The chain is encoded by TRBV7-2 joined to TRBJ2-1, and the D gene may be TRBD2, 7 bases matching. The TCR was taken from a human donor in good health (CMV status not recorded). Some clones in this sample may be carry-over from other donors' samples. CDR3 region: CASSLMRGGNEQFF. The DNA is TGTGCCAGCAGCTTAATGAGGGGGGGCAATGAGCAGTTCTTC.